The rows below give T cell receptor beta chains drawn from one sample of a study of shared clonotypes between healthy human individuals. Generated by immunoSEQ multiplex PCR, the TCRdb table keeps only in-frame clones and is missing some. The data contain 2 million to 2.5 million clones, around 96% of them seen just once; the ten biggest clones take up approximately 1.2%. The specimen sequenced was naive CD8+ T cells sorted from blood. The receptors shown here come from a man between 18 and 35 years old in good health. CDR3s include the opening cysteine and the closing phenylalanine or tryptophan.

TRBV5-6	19	CASSLGTAGAVFGNQPQHF
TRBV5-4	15	CASSTTGGGGNEQYF
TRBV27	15	CASSFSGEGLNEQFF
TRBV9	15	CASSVGGGAYNEQFF
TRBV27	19	CASSLSGLAGGLSYNEQFF
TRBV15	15	CATSRDPGQHYEQYF
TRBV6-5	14	CASSYSAGTYEQYF
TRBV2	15	CASTSGRGSSYEQYF
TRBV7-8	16	CASSLEPGQGNEKLFF
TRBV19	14	CASSAGGDYNEQFF
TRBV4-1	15	CASSQGGATYNEQFF
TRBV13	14	CASSRDTLSYEQYF
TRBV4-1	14	CASGVWDGHTEAFF
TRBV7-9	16	CASSHSTGDRLYGYTF
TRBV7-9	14	CASSRTVGAYEQYF
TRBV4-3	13	CASSPGTHGEQFF
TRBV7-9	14	CASSQGQVPLGYTF
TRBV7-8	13	CASSLAPAYEQYF
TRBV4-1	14	CASSHRQGVYEQYF
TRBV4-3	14	CASSQVVGSYEQYF
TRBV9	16	CASSVAWDRSSYEQYF
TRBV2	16	CASSEAAGTPHYEQYF
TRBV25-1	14	CASSLLGADDEAFF
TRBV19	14	CASSITSGDYEQYF
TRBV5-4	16	CASSDDGQGLLETQYF
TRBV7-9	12	CASSYSNNEQFF
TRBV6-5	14	CASTPSGSAYGYTF
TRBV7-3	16	CASSRLAGSSYNEQFF
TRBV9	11	CASSSSREQYF
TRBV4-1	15	CASSHGTGVNEKLFF
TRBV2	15	CASRGSGGAQETQYF
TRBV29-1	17	CSALLGIGTSEGDTQYF
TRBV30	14	CAWSVDGGNQPQHF
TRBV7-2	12	CASSFPRAPLHF
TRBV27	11	CASSLGETQYF
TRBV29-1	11	CSVDWPSGYTF
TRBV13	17	CASSTDRGHGERPEAFF
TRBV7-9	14	CASSSQDSEDIQYF
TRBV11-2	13	CASGAGPGFEQYF
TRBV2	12	CASSSGSVEQFF
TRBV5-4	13	CASSLYSAYEQYF
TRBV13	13	CASSSTSGETQYF
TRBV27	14	CASSQGTHQETQYF
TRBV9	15	CASSVGSGRSYEQYF
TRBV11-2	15	CASSAGPGQFYEQYF
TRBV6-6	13	CASSYGQVNEQYF
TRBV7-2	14	CASSLDGFVTEAFF
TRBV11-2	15	CASSLGTTPFYEQYF
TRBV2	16	CASSDSGVAQGETQYF
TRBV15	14	CATSSGLAVYEQYF
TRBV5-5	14	CASRPGTGEYGYTF
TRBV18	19	CASSPTKRDSQPEGYGYTF
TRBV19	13	CASSIAVNTEAFF
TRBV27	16	CASSSPWDGGTDTQYF
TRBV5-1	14	CASSLAGGAYEQYF
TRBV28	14	CASSWSGGSTEQFF
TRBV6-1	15	CASSPQGNTGETQYF
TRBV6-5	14	CASSYAGHTGELFF